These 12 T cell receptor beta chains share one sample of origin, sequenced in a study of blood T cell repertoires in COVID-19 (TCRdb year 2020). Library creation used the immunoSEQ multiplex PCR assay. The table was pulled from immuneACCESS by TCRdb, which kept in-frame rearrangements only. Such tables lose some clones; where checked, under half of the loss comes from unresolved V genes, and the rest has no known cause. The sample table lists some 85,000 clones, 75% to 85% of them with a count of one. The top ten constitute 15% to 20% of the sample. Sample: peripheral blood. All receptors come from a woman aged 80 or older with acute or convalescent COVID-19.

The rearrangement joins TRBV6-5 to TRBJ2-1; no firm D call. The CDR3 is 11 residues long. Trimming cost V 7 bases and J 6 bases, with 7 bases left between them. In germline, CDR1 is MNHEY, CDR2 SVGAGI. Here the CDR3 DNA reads TGTGCCAGCACATACAGCAATGAGCAGTTCTTC. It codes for CASTYSNEQFF.

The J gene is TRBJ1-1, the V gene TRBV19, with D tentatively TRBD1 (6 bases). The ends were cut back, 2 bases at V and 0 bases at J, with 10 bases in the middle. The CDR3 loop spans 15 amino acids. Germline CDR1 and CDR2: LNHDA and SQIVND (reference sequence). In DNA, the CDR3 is TGTGCCAGTAGTATAAAGGACAGCTTGAACACTGAAGCTTTCTTT. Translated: CASSIKDSLNTEAFF.

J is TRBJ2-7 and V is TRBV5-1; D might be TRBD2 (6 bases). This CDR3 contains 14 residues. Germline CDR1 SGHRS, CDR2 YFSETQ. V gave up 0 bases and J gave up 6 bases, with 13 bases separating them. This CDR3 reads CASSLDLGTREQYF. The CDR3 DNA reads TGCGCCAGCAGCTTGGATCTAGGGACTCGCGAGCAGTACTTC.

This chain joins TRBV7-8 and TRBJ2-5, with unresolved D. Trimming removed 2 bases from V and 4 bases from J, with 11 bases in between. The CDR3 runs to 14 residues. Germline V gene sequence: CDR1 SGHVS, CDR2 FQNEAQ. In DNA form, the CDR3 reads TGTGCCAGCAGCTTATTGCTAGAGGCAGAGACCCAGTACTTC. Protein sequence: CASSLLLEAETQYF.

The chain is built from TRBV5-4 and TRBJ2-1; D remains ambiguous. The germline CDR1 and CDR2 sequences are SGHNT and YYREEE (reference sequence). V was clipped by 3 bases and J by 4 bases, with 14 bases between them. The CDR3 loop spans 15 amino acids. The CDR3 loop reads CASSSGPTQYNEQFF. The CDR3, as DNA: TGTGCCAGCAGCTCCGGTCCAACGCAATACAATGAGCAGTTCTTC.

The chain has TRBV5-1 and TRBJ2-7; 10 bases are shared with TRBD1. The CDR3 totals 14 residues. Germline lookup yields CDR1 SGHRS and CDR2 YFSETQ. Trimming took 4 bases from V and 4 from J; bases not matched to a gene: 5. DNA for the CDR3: TGCGCCAGCAGCGGGCCGGGACAGGGGTACGAGCAGTACTTC. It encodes CASSGPGQGYEQYF.

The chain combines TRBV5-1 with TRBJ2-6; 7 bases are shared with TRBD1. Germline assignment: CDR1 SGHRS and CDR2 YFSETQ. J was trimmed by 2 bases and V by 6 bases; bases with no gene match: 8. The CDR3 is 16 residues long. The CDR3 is CASTPTGATGANVLTF. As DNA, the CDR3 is TGCGCCAGCACTCCTACAGGGGCAACTGGGGCCAACGTCCTGACTTTC. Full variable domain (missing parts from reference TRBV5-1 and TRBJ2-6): KAGVTQTPRYLIKTRGQQVTLSCSPISGHRSVSWYQQTPGQGLQFLFEYFSETQRNKGNFPGRFSGRQFSNSRSEMNVSTLELGDSALYLCASTPTGATGANVLTFGAGSRLTVL.

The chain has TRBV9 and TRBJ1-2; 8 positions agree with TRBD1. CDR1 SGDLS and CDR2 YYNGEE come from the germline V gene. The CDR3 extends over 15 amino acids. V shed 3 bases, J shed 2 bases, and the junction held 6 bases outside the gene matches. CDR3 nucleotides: TGTGCCAGCAGCGCCGGGACAGGCGTAAACTATGGCTACACCTTC. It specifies CASSAGTGVNYGYTF.

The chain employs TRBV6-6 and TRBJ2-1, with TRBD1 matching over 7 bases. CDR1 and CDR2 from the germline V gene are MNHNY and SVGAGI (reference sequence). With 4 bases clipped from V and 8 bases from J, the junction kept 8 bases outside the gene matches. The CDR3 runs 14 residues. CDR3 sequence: CASSSRNRGHEQFF. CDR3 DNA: TGTGCCAGCAGTTCGCGCAACAGGGGACATGAGCAGTTCTTC.

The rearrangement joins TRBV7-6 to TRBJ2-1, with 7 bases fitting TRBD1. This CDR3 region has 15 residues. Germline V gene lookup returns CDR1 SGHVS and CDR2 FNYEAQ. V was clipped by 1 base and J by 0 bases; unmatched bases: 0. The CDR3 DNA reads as TGTGCCAGCAGCTTAGGGACAGGCTCCTACAATGAGCAGTTCTTC. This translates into CASSLGTGSYNEQFF.

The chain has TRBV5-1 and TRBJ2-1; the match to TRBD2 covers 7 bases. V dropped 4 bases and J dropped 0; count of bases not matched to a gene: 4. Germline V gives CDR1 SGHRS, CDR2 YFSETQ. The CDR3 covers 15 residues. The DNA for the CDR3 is TGCGCCAGCAGCACGGGGGGTTTCTCCTACAATGAGCAGTTCTTC. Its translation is CASSTGGFSYNEQFF. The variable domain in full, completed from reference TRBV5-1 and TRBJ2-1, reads KAGVTQTPRYLIKTRGQQVTLSCSPISGHRSVSWYQQTPGQGLQFLFEYFSETQRNKGNFPGRFSGRQFSNSRSEMNVSTLELGDSALYLCASSTGGFSYNEQFFGPGTRLTVL.

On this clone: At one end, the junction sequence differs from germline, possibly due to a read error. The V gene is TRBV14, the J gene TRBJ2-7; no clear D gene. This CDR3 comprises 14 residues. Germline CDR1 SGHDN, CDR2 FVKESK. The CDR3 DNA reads TGTGCCAGCAGTCGCTTGACAAACTCCCACGAGCAGTACTTC. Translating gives CASSRLTNSHEQYF.